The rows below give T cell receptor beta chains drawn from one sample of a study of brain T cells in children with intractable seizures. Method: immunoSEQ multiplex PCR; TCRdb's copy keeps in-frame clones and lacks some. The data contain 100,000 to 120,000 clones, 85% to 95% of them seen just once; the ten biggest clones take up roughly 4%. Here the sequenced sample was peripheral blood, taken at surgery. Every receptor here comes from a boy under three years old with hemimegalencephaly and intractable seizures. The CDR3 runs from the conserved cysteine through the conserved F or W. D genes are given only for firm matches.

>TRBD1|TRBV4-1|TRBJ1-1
TGCGCCAGCAGTTACAGGGGGGAAGACACTGAAGCTTTCTTT
CASSYRGEDTEAFF
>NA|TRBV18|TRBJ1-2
TGTGCCAGCTCACCACCGGTCCCAGGGGAGTATGGCTACACCTTC
CASSPPVPGEYGYTF
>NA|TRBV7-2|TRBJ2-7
TGTGCCAGCAGCTTAATCTACGAGCAGTACTTC
CASSLIYEQYF
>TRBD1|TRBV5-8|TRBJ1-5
TGTGCCAGCAGCTTACAGGGGTATAGCAATCAGCCCCAGCATTTT
CASSLQGYSNQPQHF
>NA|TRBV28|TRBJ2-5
TGTGCCAGCAGTTTATGGACACAAGAGACCCAGTACTTC
CASSLWTQETQYF
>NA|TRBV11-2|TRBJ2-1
TGTGCCAGCAGCTTGAGCGCCGAGCAGTTCTTC
CASSLSAEQFF
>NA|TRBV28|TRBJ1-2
TGTGCCAGCAGTTTATCCGCTTCTAACTATGGCTACACCTTC
CASSLSASNYGYTF
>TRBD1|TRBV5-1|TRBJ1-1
TGCGCCAGCAGCGTACAGGGGGCGGCGGGCACTGAAGCTTTCTTT
CASSVQGAAGTEAFF
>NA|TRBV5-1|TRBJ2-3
TGCGCCAGCAGCATGTACACAGATACGCAGTATTTT
CASSMYTDTQYF
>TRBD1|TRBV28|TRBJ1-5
TGTGCGACAGGGGGATATAGCAATCAGCCCCAGCATTTT
CATGGYSNQPQHF
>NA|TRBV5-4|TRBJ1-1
TGTGCCAGCAGCTTGGAACAGGGTGTAAGTGAAGCTTTCTTT
CASSLEQGVSEAFF
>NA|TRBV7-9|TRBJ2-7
TGTGCCAGCAGCTCCCCGCGGGGCAGCCACGAGCAGTACTTC
CASSSPRGSHEQYF